The rows below give T cell receptor beta chains drawn from one sample of a study of T-cell memory formation after mild COVID-19. TCRdb re-derived calls from the 5' RACE reads in MiXCR, one entry per CDR3 protein. There are about 430,000 distinct CDR3 sequences in the sample; about 24% occur only once, and around 8.7% lies in the top ten. The sample was PBMCs or a T cell subset sorted from them (not recorded which). The source of these receptors is an adult woman who had mild COVID-19 (a few samples of this study predate the infection). Cell type and time point are not known. Both conserved end residues are part of each CDR3. Fields, in order: D gene, V gene, clone size, J gene, CDR3 protein, CDR3 DNA. D genes are given only for firm matches. Size is omitted from some rows. Given values are once, few, many or a class for expanded clones.

d_gene: .
v_gene: TRBV5-6
abundance: .
j_gene: TRBJ1-2
CDR3aa: CASSLRQAPFGYTF
CDR3nt: TGTGCCAGCAGCTTGAGGCAGGCGCCGTTTGGCTACACCTTC

d_gene: .
v_gene: TRBV13
abundance: few
j_gene: TRBJ2-1
CDR3aa: CASSYGGRAQFF
CDR3nt: TGTGCCAGCAGCTACGGAGGACGCGCGCAGTTCTTC

d_gene: TRBD2
v_gene: TRBV2
abundance: .
j_gene: TRBJ2-7
CDR3aa: CASSVGTRVYEQYF
CDR3nt: TGTGCCAGCAGTGTCGGGACTAGAGTCTACGAGCAGTACTTC

d_gene: TRBD2
v_gene: TRBV5-1
abundance: .
j_gene: TRBJ2-2
CDR3aa: CASSYGLVGNTGELFF
CDR3nt: TGCGCCAGCAGCTATGGACTAGTTGGGAACACCGGGGAGCTGTTTTTT

d_gene: TRBD2
v_gene: TRBV7-8
abundance: .
j_gene: TRBJ2-3
CDR3aa: CASMRGGNTDTQYF
CDR3nt: TGTGCCAGCATGCGGGGGGGGAACACAGATACGCAGTATTTT

d_gene: TRBD2
v_gene: TRBV3-1
abundance: few
j_gene: TRBJ2-3
CDR3aa: CASSQGASGGTDTQYF
CDR3nt: TGTGCCAGCAGCCAGGGGGCTAGCGGGGGCACAGATACGCAGTATTTT

d_gene: TRBD2
v_gene: TRBV29-1
abundance: few
j_gene: TRBJ2-7
CDR3aa: CSVEEGLAGGYEQYF
CDR3nt: TGCAGCGTTGAAGAGGGACTAGCGGGAGGATACGAGCAGTACTTC

d_gene: .
v_gene: TRBV20-1
abundance: .
j_gene: TRBJ1-2
CDR3aa: CSAPGTSYGYTF
CDR3nt: TGCAGCGCCCCCGGGACAAGCTATGGCTACACCTTC

d_gene: TRBD1
v_gene: TRBV6-4
abundance: .
j_gene: TRBJ2-5
CDR3aa: CASSAPDRGQEETQYF
CDR3nt: TGTGCCAGCAGTGCCCCGGACAGGGGGCAGGAGGAGACCCAGTACTTC

d_gene: .
v_gene: TRBV11-2
abundance: few
j_gene: TRBJ2-5
CDR3aa: CASSIPGGWKTQYF
CDR3nt: TGTGCCAGCAGCATCCCGGGGGGCTGGAAGACCCAGTACTTC

d_gene: .
v_gene: TRBV5-1
abundance: many
j_gene: TRBJ2-7
CDR3aa: CASSHPTQSYEQYF
CDR3nt: TGCGCCAGCAGCCACCCGACACAGTCCTACGAGCAGTACTTC

d_gene: .
v_gene: TRBV12-3/TRBV12-4
abundance: .
j_gene: TRBJ2-5
CDR3aa: CASSPWDQKFETQYF
CDR3nt: TGTGCCAGCAGTCCTTGGGACCAGAAGTTTGAGACCCAGTACTTC

d_gene: TRBD1
v_gene: TRBV4-2
abundance: .
j_gene: TRBJ2-5
CDR3aa: CASSQDWAPGGKTQYF
CDR3nt: TGTGCCAGCAGCCAAGATTGGGCGCCAGGGGGAAAGACCCAGTACTTC

d_gene: TRBD2
v_gene: TRBV20-1
abundance: .
j_gene: TRBJ2-3
CDR3aa: CSALERTSGRTDTQYF
CDR3nt: TGCAGTGCCCTCGAGCGGACTAGCGGACGCACAGATACGCAGTATTTT

d_gene: .
v_gene: TRBV19
abundance: .
j_gene: TRBJ2-7
CDR3aa: CASSIGTGATYEQYF
CDR3nt: TGTGCCAGTAGTATAGGTACTGGGGCTACCTACGAGCAGTACTTC

d_gene: TRBD2
v_gene: TRBV4-2
abundance: .
j_gene: TRBJ2-7
CDR3aa: CASSQDYRGSSGEQYF
CDR3nt: TGTGCCAGCAGCCAAGATTACCGCGGGAGTAGTGGCGAGCAGTACTTC

d_gene: .
v_gene: TRBV7-2
abundance: many
j_gene: TRBJ2-2
CDR3aa: CASSLALTGELFF
CDR3nt: TGTGCCAGCAGCTTAGCCCTCACCGGGGAGCTGTTTTTT

d_gene: .
v_gene: TRBV3-1
abundance: few
j_gene: TRBJ2-3
CDR3aa: CASSQQGSSTDTQYF
CDR3nt: TGTGCCAGCAGCCAACAGGGTTCTAGCACAGATACGCAGTATTTT

d_gene: TRBD2
v_gene: TRBV27
abundance: few
j_gene: TRBJ2-1
CDR3aa: CASSMGTSGLDEQFF
CDR3nt: TGTGCCAGCAGCATGGGGACTAGCGGGTTAGATGAGCAGTTCTTC

d_gene: TRBD2
v_gene: TRBV20-1
abundance: .
j_gene: TRBJ2-3
CDR3aa: CSAPSASGGQYF
CDR3nt: TGCAGTGCTCCCTCAGCTAGCGGGGGGCAGTATTTT

d_gene: .
v_gene: TRBV7-2
abundance: .
j_gene: TRBJ2-1
CDR3aa: CASSSTAYNEQFF
CDR3nt: TGTGCCAGCAGCTCGACAGCCTACAATGAGCAGTTCTTC

d_gene: .
v_gene: TRBV6-1
abundance: .
j_gene: TRBJ2-3
CDR3aa: CASRELVPDTQYF
CDR3nt: TGTGCCAGCAGGGAACTCGTACCAGATACGCAGTATTTT

d_gene: .
v_gene: TRBV5-5
abundance: .
j_gene: TRBJ2-6
CDR3aa: CASSLVQAPSGANVLTF
CDR3nt: TGTGCCAGCAGCTTGGTGCAGGCCCCCTCTGGGGCCAACGTCCTGACTTTC

d_gene: TRBD2
v_gene: TRBV7-9
abundance: .
j_gene: TRBJ2-1
CDR3aa: CASSWRGDHNEQFF
CDR3nt: TGTGCCAGCAGCTGGCGGGGGGATCACAATGAGCAGTTCTTC

d_gene: .
v_gene: TRBV7-3
abundance: .
j_gene: TRBJ2-4
CDR3aa: CASSLAGGLDIQYF
CDR3nt: TGTGCCAGCAGCTTAGCGGGCGGTTTAGACATTCAGTACTTC

d_gene: .
v_gene: TRBV7-9
abundance: .
j_gene: TRBJ2-3
CDR3aa: CASSLKLSAGIEQYF
CDR3nt: TGTGCCAGCAGCCTTAAATTATCCGCCGGGATAGAGCAGTATTTT

d_gene: .
v_gene: TRBV10-3
abundance: few
j_gene: TRBJ2-5
CDR3aa: CAISESGGQLQETQYF
CDR3nt: TGTGCCATCAGTGAGTCAGGGGGGCAACTACAAGAGACCCAGTACTTC

d_gene: TRBD1
v_gene: TRBV12-3/TRBV12-4
abundance: many
j_gene: TRBJ1-1
CDR3aa: CASSLATGELNTEAFF
CDR3nt: TGTGCCAGCAGTTTAGCGACAGGGGAGCTGAACACTGAAGCTTTCTTT

d_gene: .
v_gene: TRBV30
abundance: .
j_gene: TRBJ1-5
CDR3aa: CAWSPPGTVVQPQHF
CDR3nt: TGTGCCTGGAGTCCACCGGGGACCGTGGTTCAGCCCCAGCATTTT

d_gene: .
v_gene: TRBV29-1
abundance: .
j_gene: TRBJ2-7
CDR3aa: CSVSGGTEQYF
CDR3nt: TGCAGCGTCTCTGGGGGGACAGAGCAGTACTTC

d_gene: TRBD2
v_gene: TRBV7-9
abundance: .
j_gene: TRBJ2-3
CDR3aa: CASRYGLGSTDTQYF
CDR3nt: TGTGCCAGCAGATACGGACTAGGAAGCACAGATACGCAGTATTTT

d_gene: .
v_gene: TRBV29-1
abundance: .
j_gene: TRBJ1-5
CDR3aa: CSVEFLGGSTIQPQHF
CDR3nt: TGCAGCGTTGAATTCTTAGGAGGGTCCACTATTCAGCCCCAGCATTTT

d_gene: TRBD1
v_gene: TRBV20-1
abundance: few
j_gene: TRBJ2-5
CDR3aa: CSATGRGRGQETQYF
CDR3nt: TGCAGTGCTACAGGAAGGGGCAGGGGGCAAGAGACCCAGTACTTC

d_gene: .
v_gene: TRBV7-3
abundance: few
j_gene: TRBJ2-5
CDR3aa: CASSSLGNTPVLETQYF
CDR3nt: TGTGCCAGCAGCTCCCTCGGAAACACACCTGTCCTAGAGACCCAGTACTTC

d_gene: .
v_gene: TRBV24-1
abundance: .
j_gene: TRBJ2-7
CDR3aa: CATSTSQADVSYEQYF
CDR3nt: TGTGCCACCAGTACCTCTCAGGCAGATGTCTCCTACGAGCAGTACTTC

d_gene: .
v_gene: TRBV24-1
abundance: few
j_gene: TRBJ2-1
CDR3aa: CATSWGGTYNEQFF
CDR3nt: TGTGCCACCAGTTGGGGCGGGACCTACAATGAGCAGTTCTTC

d_gene: .
v_gene: TRBV11-1
abundance: .
j_gene: TRBJ2-7
CDR3aa: CASSPRTPGWEQYF
CDR3nt: TGTGCCAGCAGCCCTCGGACACCCGGTTGGGAGCAGTACTTC

d_gene: .
v_gene: TRBV7-9
abundance: .
j_gene: TRBJ1-1
CDR3aa: CASSLIGRVNTEAFF
CDR3nt: TGTGCCAGCAGCTTAATCGGCAGGGTGAACACTGAAGCTTTCTTT

d_gene: TRBD1
v_gene: TRBV10-3
abundance: .
j_gene: TRBJ2-7
CDR3aa: CAISKGAEQYF
CDR3nt: TGTGCCATCAGTAAGGGGGCCGAGCAGTACTTC

d_gene: .
v_gene: TRBV5-1
abundance: .
j_gene: TRBJ2-2
CDR3aa: CASSLYTNRDPGELFF
CDR3nt: TGCGCCAGCAGCTTGTATACTAACAGGGACCCCGGGGAGCTGTTTTTT

d_gene: .
v_gene: TRBV14
abundance: .
j_gene: TRBJ1-2
CDR3aa: CASSRTGTYLGYTF
CDR3nt: TGTGCCAGCAGCCGTACAGGGACCTATTTAGGCTACACCTTC

d_gene: TRBD2
v_gene: TRBV7-2
abundance: few
j_gene: TRBJ2-3
CDR3aa: CASSLDRALSGTLYTQYF
CDR3nt: TGTGCCAGCAGCTTAGATCGGGCCCTTAGCGGGACGTTATATACGCAGTATTTT

d_gene: TRBD2
v_gene: TRBV4-2
abundance: few
j_gene: TRBJ2-1
CDR3aa: CASSQDTGGMYNEQFF
CDR3nt: TGTGCCAGCAGCCAAGATACGGGAGGTATGTACAATGAGCAGTTCTTC

d_gene: TRBD1
v_gene: TRBV25-1
abundance: .
j_gene: TRBJ2-7
CDR3aa: CASSVDRVPYEQYF
CDR3nt: TGTGCCAGCAGTGTGGACAGGGTTCCCTACGAGCAGTACTTC

d_gene: .
v_gene: TRBV5-1
abundance: few
j_gene: TRBJ2-1
CDR3aa: CASSLGSDYNEQFF
CDR3nt: TGCGCCAGCAGCTTGGGGTCAGACTACAATGAGCAGTTCTTC

d_gene: TRBD1
v_gene: TRBV10-3
abundance: .
j_gene: TRBJ2-7
CDR3aa: CAIMGQGAYEQYF
CDR3nt: TGTGCCATCATGGGACAGGGGGCTTACGAGCAGTACTTC

d_gene: .
v_gene: TRBV4-1
abundance: .
j_gene: TRBJ2-7
CDR3aa: CASSQVGRVNEQYF
CDR3nt: TGCGCCAGCAGCCAAGTGGGCAGGGTCAACGAGCAGTACTTC

d_gene: .
v_gene: TRBV7-8
abundance: few
j_gene: TRBJ1-2
CDR3aa: CASSLATGPQYGYTF
CDR3nt: TGTGCCAGCAGCTTAGCTACAGGCCCCCAATATGGGTACACCTTC

d_gene: .
v_gene: TRBV7-8
abundance: few
j_gene: TRBJ1-2
CDR3aa: CASSPRTAQSYYGYTF
CDR3nt: TGTGCCAGCAGCCCAAGGACGGCCCAATCCTACTATGGCTACACCTTC